This T cell receptor beta chain came from a study of monozygotic twins with inflammatory bowel disease. Findings and caveats of the study: Subtypes among T cells remained indistinguishable. A single strong clonotype or signal linked to IBD was not supported.

With respect to this clonotype: Its matching antigen is unknown.

Template switching added UMIs carrying a 6-nucleotide sample barcode. From its re-call of the 5' RACE reads, TCRdb lists each CDR3 protein once, without DNA. With around 370,000 distinct CDR3 sequences in the sample, the ten largest clones hold just over 2.5%. Germline CDR1 is SGHTA and CDR2 is FQGNSA. The CDR3 covers 15 residues. Sequencing was done on a sample of blood. This rearrangement joins TRBV7-2 to TRBJ2-7; TCRdb gives TRBD1 as the D gene, but with no DNA this cannot be confirmed. This receptor was identified in a human donor with ulcerative colitis or Crohn's disease, or a healthy co-twin of an affected twin (not recorded which). The CDR3 protein is CASSPNGGPIVRQYF.